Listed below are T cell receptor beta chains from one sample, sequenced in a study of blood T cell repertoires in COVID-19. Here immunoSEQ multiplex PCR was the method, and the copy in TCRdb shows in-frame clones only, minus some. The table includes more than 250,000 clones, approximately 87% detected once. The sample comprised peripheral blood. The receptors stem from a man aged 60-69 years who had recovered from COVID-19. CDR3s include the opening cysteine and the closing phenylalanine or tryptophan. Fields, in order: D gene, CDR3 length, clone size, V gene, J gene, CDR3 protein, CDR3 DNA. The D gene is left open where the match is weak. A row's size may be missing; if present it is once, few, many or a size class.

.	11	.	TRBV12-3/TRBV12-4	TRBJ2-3	CASRLGVTQYF	TGTGCCAGCAGGCTCGGGGTTACGCAGTATTTT
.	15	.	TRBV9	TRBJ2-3	CASSVVEGLGDTQYF	TGTGCCAGCAGCGTAGTTGAGGGATTGGGGGATACGCAGTATTTT
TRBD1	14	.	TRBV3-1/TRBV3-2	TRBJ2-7	CASSLGTGRGEQYF	TGTGCCAGCAGCCTCGGGACAGGCCGAGGGGAGCAGTACTTC
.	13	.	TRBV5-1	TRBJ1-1	CASSFGQNTEAFF	TGCGCCAGCAGCTTCGGACAGAACACTGAAGCTTTCTTT
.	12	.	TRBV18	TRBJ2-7	CASSPRRYEQYF	TGTGCCAGCTCACCACGCCGGTACGAGCAGTACTTC
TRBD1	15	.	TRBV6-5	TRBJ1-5	CASRKDRVGNQPQHF	TGTGCCAGCAGAAAAGACAGGGTGGGCAATCAGCCCCAGCATTTT
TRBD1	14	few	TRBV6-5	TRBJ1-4	CASSNRQGTEKLFF	TGTGCCAGCAGTAACCGACAGGGTACCGAAAAACTGTTTTTT
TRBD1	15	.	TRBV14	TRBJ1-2	CASSLPGQGNYGYTF	TGTGCCAGCAGCCTCCCTGGACAGGGCAACTATGGCTACACCTTC
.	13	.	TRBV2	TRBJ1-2	CASSDRRYMGYTF	TGTGCCAGCAGTGATCGCAGATATATGGGCTACACCTTC
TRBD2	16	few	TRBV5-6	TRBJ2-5	CASSVRLAEHQETQYF	TGTGCCAGCAGCGTGAGACTAGCGGAGCACCAAGAGACCCAGTACTTC
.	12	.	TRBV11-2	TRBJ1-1	CASSLDLSEAFF	TGTGCCAGCAGCTTAGATCTCAGTGAAGCTTTCTTT